The 13 T cell receptor beta chains reported below all come from one sample, sequenced in a study of T cell responses to AZD1222 COVID-19 vaccine. Assay: immunoSEQ multiplex PCR; the TCRdb copy retains only in-frame clones and omits some. Of about 67,000 clones detected, roughly 80% appear once; the ten largest clones hold less than 25%. Here the sequenced sample was peripheral blood, taken on day 0 of AZD1222 vaccination. These receptors all come from an adult in good health.

This chain connects TRBV6-5 to TRBJ2-7, with 13 positions matching TRBD2. With V trimmed by 9 bases and J by 2 bases, 4 bases remained unmatched. Germline V gene lookup returns CDR1 MNHEY and CDR2 SVGAGI. The CDR3 spans 14 residues. The CDR3 DNA reads TGTGCCAGTGTAGGACTAGCGGGGGCCTACGAGCAGTACTTC. Encoded protein: CASVGLAGAYEQYF.

J is TRBJ2-3 and V is TRBV2, with D uncertain. This CDR3 comprises 13 residues. Germline CDR1 SNHLY, CDR2 FYNNEI. Trimming removed 4 bases at V and 5 bases at J, with 10 bases between. This CDR3 is CASSVDGRDTQYF. CDR3 nucleotides: TGTGCCAGCAGTGTGGACGGAAGAGATACGCAGTATTTT.

The chain carries TRBV4-3 and TRBJ1-4, with D unresolved. The CDR3 runs 13 residues. Germline CDR1 and CDR2: LGHNA and YSLEER. The V end lost 3 bases, the J end lost 7 bases, and 9 bases lay between the germline ends. The CDR3 loop is CASSHLEGEKLFF. CDR3 DNA sequence: TGCGCCAGCAGCCACCTAGAGGGTGAAAAACTGTTTTTT.

CDR3 residues: CASQKSGANVLTF. The CDR3 region has the DNA TGTGCCAGCCAAAAAAGTGGGGCCAACGTCCTGACTTTC. This chain connects TRBV28 to TRBJ2-6, with D uncertain. This CDR3 comprises 13 residues. Trimming took off 8 bases at V and 3 bases at J, with 8 bases between the two ends. CDR1 is MDHEN, CDR2 SYDVKM, per germline. The variable domain in full, completed from reference TRBV28 and TRBJ2-6, reads DVKVTQSSRYLVKRTGEKVFLECVQDMDHENMFWYRQDPGLGLRLIYFSYDVKMKEKGDIPEGYSVSREKKERFSLILESASTNQTSMYLCASQKSGANVLTFGAGSRLTVL.

This chain connects TRBV30 to TRBJ1-6; no definite D call. This CDR3 has 12 residues. V was shortened by 4 bases and J by 5 bases, with 6 bases between the two germline ends. CDR1 is GTSNPN, CDR2 SVGIG, per germline (reference sequence). The CDR3 DNA follows: TGTGCCTGGATCCGTGATAATTCACCCCTCCACTTT. This codes for CAWIRDNSPLHF.

The V call is TRBV25-1, the J call TRBJ1-5; D unresolved. Germline CDR1 and CDR2: MGHDK and SYGVNS. The length of the CDR3 is 14 residues. Trimming shortened V by 2 bases and J by 2 bases, and 7 bases separated the two germline ends. CDR3 bases: TGTGCCAGCAGTGAAAGAGGTCGCAATCAGCCCCAGCATTTT. Its protein product is CASSERGRNQPQHF.

The chain couples TRBV5-1 to TRBJ1-4; D is unresolved. The CDR3 runs to 14 residues. Germline-derived CDR1 and CDR2 are SGHRS and YFSETQ. V dropped 3 bases and J dropped 7 bases, with 13 bases sitting between them. CDR3 loop: CASSSGVRSEKLFF. The CDR3 DNA sequence: TGCGCCAGCAGCTCCGGGGTACGGAGTGAAAAACTGTTTTTT.

V gene TRBV28 combines with J gene TRBJ2-5, with 7 bases that match TRBD2. Germline CDR1 is MDHEN and CDR2 is SYDVKM. The CDR3 sequence is 14 residues long. J was trimmed by 4 bases and V by 2 bases; bases with no gene match: 4. The CDR3 nucleotides are TGTGCCAGCAGTTTAGGGTTAGCGGGAGAGACCCAGTACTTC. Protein sequence: CASSLGLAGETQYF.

This chain joins TRBV4-1 and TRBJ2-2; weak D call: TRBD2 (5 bases). Germline CDR1 is MGHRA and CDR2 is YSYEKL. CDR3 length: 16 amino acids. Deletions cut 0 bases from V and 7 bases from J, with 15 bases between. The CDR3 bases are TGCGCCAGCAGCCAAGATTGGACTGCCTGGATCGGGGAGCTGTTTTTT. Translation gives CASSQDWTAWIGELFF.

The chain uses TRBV6-5 and TRBJ1-4; TRBD1 is a possible D gene (5 bases). This CDR3 comprises 15 residues. Germline V gives CDR1 MNHEY, CDR2 SVGAGI. The V end lost 8 bases, the J end lost 0 bases, and 13 bases lay between the germline ends. The CDR3 DNA reads as TGTGCCAGCGGGTCAGGGCCTGCAACTAATGAAAAACTGTTTTTT. This sequence encodes CASGSGPATNEKLFF.

The chain combines TRBV12-3 or TRBV12-4 with TRBJ2-4; D remains ambiguous. With 4 bases removed from V and 7 bases from J, the gap between germline ends came to 5 bases. The CDR3 totals 11 residues. The CDR3 sequence: CASSSANIQYF. The CDR3 nucleotides are TGTGCCAGCAGTTCCGCCAACATTCAGTACTTC.

V usage is TRBV20-1 and J usage is TRBJ2-3; TRBD2 matches 10 bases. CDR3 length: 15 residues. V lost 3 bases to trimming and J lost 6 bases; unmatched junction nucleotides: 9. Germline-derived CDR1 and CDR2 are DFQATT and SNEGSKA (reference sequence). The DNA for the CDR3 is TGCAGTGCTAGTTTGGCTAGCGGGAGAACCGATACGCAGTATTTT. Translated: CSASLASGRTDTQYF.

The chain couples TRBV28 to TRBJ1-4; 8 bases match TRBD1. J lost 10 bases, V lost 3 bases, and 1 base had no gene match. The CDR3 loop spans 12 amino acids. Germline V gene sequence: CDR1 MDHEN, CDR2 SYDVKM. CDR3 nucleotide sequence: TGTGCCAGCAGTTTGACAGGGGTAAAACTGTTTTTT. Its translation: CASSLTGVKLFF.